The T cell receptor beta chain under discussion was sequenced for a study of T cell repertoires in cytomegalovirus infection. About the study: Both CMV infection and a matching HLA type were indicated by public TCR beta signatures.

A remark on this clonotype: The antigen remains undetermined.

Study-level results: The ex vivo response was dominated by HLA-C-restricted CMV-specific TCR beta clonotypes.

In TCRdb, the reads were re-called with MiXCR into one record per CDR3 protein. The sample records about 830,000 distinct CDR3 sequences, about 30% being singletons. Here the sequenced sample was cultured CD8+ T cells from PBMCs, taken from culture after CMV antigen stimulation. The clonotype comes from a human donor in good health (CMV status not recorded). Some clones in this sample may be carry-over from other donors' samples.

The CDR3 reads CASSQDFTGAGNTIYF. CDR3 in DNA: TGTGCCAGCAGCCAAGATTTTACAGGGGCTGGAAACACCATATATTTT. This chain links TRBV4-2 with TRBJ1-3; TRBD1 matches at 7 bases. The germline gives CDR1 LGHNA, CDR2 YNFKEQ. The junction had 4 bases not matched to a gene; V was cut back by 0 bases and J by 2 bases. The CDR3 has 16 amino acids.